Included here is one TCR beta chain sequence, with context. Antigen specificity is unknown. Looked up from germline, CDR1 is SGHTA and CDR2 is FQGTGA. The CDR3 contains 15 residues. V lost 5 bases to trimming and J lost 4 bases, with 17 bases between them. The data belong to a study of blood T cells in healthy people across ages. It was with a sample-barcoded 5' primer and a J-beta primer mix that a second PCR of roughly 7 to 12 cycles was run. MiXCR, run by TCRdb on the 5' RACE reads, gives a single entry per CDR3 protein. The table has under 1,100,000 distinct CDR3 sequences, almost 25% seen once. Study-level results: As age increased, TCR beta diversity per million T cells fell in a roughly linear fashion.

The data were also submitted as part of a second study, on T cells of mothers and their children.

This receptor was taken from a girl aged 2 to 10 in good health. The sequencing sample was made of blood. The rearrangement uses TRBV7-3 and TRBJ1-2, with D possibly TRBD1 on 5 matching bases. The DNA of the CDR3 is TGTGCCAGCAGCCCACCGGGACTGAGCCTCTATGGCTACACCTTC. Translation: CASSPPGLSLYGYTF.